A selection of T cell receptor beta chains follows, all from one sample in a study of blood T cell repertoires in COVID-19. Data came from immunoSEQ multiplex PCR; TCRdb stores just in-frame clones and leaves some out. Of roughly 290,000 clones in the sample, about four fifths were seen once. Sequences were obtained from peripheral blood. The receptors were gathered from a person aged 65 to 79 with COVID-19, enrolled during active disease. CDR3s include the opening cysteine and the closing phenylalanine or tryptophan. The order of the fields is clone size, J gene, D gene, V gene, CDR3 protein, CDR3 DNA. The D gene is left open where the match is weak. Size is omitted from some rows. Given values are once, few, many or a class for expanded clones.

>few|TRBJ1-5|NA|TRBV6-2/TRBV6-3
CASSKNSNNQPQHF
TGTGCCAGCAGCAAAAACAGTAACAATCAGCCCCAGCATTTT
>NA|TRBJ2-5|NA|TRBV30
CAWSPGDQRETQYF
TGTGCCTGGAGTCCGGGGGATCAGCGGGAGACCCAGTACTTC
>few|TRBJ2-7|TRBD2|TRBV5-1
CASFETSGSEQYF
TGCGCCAGCTTCGAAACGAGCGGGAGCGAGCAGTACTTC
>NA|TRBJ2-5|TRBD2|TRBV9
CASSVALAGRRYF
TGTGCCAGCAGCGTAGCGCTAGCGGGGAGGAGGTACTTC
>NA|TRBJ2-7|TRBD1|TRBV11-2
CASSSRGHSQGEQYF
TGTGCCAGCAGCTCTAGGGGGCATTCTCAGGGGGAGCAGTACTTC
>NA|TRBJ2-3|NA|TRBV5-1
CASSEFYQLTNPTDTQYF
TGCGCCAGCAGCGAATTCTACCAGCTTACTAATCCCACAGATACGCAGTATTTT
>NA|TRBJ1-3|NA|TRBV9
CASSSPGNSGNTIYF
TGTGCCAGCAGCTCCCCAGGGAACTCTGGAAACACCATATATTTT
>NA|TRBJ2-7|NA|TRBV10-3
CAISDPASVYYEQYF
TGTGCCATCAGTGATCCGGCTAGCGTGTACTACGAGCAGTACTTC
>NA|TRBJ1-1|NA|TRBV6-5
CASTITRFRTEAFF
TGTGCCAGCACCATTACTCGATTCCGCACTGAAGCTTTCTTT
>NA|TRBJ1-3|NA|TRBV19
CASSILGQPDSGNTIYF
TGTGCCAGTAGTATTTTAGGACAACCGGACTCTGGAAACACCATATATTTT
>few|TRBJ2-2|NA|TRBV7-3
CASSTRTGTTGELFF
TGTGCCAGCAGCACCCGGACTGGAACCACCGGGGAGCTGTTTTTT
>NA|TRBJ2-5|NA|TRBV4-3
CASSQDHFGSQGGTQYF
TGCGCCAGCAGCCAAGATCATTTCGGCAGCCAGGGGGGGACCCAGTACTTC
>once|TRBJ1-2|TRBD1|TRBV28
CASRQTGRNGYTF
TGTGCCAGCAGACAGACAGGGAGGAATGGCTACACCTTC
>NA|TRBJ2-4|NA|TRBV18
CASSLGVGNIQYF
TGTGCCAGCTCACTCGGGGTTGGGAACATTCAGTACTTC
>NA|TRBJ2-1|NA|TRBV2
CASSQGYDEQFF
TGTGCCAGCAGTCAGGGATATGATGAGCAGTTCTTC
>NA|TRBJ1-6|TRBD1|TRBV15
CATSRDTGQGNSPLHF
TGTGCCACCAGCAGAGATACGGGACAGGGTAATTCACCCCTCCACTTT
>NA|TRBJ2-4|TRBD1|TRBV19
CATGQGARLGNIQYF
TGTGCCACAGGACAGGGGGCGCGTCTGGGAAACATTCAGTACTTC
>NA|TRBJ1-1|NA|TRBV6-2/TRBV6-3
CASSPPLIFGGANTEAFF
TGTGCCAGCAGCCCCCCGCTTATCTTCGGAGGGGCGAACACTGAAGCTTTCTTT
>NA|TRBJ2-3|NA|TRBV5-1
CASSADYPDTQYF
TGCGCCAGCAGCGCGGACTATCCAGATACGCAGTATTTT
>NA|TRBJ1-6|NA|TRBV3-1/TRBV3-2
CASSTLGGSPLHF
TGTGCCAGTTCGACGCTGGGGGGTTCACCCCTCCACTTT
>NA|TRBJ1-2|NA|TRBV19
CASSIAGIGYGYTF
TGTGCCAGTAGTATAGCAGGGATCGGCTATGGCTACACCTTC
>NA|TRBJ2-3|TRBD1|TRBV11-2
CASSRTGQGTDTQYF
TGTGCCAGCAGCCGAACGGGACAGGGAACAGATACGCAGTATTTT
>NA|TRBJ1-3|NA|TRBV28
CASSLPPGDTIYF
TGTGCCAGCAGTTTACCCCCCGGGGACACCATATATTTT
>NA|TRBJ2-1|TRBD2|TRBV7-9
CASSDNSGRRNEQFF
TGTGCCAGCAGCGACAATAGCGGGAGGCGCAATGAGCAGTTCTTC
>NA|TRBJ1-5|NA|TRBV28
CASSLYLSEYSNQPQHF
TGTGCCAGCAGTTTATACTTAAGCGAGTATAGCAATCAGCCCCAGCATTTT
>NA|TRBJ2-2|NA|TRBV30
CAWSFTSWGGELFF
TGTGCCTGGAGTTTCACTAGTTGGGGCGGGGAGCTGTTTTTT
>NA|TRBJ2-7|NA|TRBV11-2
CASSLDRGARSYEQYF
TGTGCCAGCAGCTTAGATCGGGGGGCGCGTTCCTACGAGCAGTACTTC
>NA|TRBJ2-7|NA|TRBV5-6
CASMAEQRYEQYF
TGTGCCTCCATGGCAGAACAACGCTACGAGCAGTACTTC
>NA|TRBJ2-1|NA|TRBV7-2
CASSYGQQRRGEQFF
TGTGCCAGCAGTTACGGACAGCAACGTAGAGGTGAGCAGTTCTTC
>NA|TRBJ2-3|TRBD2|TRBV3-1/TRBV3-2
CASSQVGERGRADTQYF
TGTGCCAGCAGCCAAGTTGGGGAGCGCGGGAGGGCAGATACGCAGTATTTT
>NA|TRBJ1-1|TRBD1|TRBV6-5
CASSHRDSTEAFF
TGTGCCAGCAGCCACAGGGACAGTACTGAAGCTTTCTTT
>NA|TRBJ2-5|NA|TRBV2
CASSERRGLQETQYF
TGTGCCAGCAGTGAGAGGCGGGGACTCCAAGAGACCCAGTACTTC
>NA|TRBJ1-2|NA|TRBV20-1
CSSNPGYGYTF
TGCAGCAGTAATCCGGGCTATGGCTACACCTTC
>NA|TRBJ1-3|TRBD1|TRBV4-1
CASSKHKQGSGNTIYF
TGCGCCAGCAGCAAACACAAACAGGGGTCGGGAAACACCATATATTTT
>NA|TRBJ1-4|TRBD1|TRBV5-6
CASSLGGQGNEKLFF
TGTGCCAGCAGCTTGGGCGGACAGGGTAATGAAAAACTGTTTTTT
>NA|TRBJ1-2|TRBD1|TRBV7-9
CASSRLTTGVGGYTF
TGTGCCAGCAGCCGCCTCACCACAGGGGTGGGTGGCTACACCTTC
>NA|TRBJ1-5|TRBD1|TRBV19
CASRPGTGVSQPQHF
TGTGCCAGTAGACCTGGGACAGGGGTGAGTCAGCCCCAGCATTTT
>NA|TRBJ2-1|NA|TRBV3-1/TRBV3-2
CASSQEAAGRGLENEQFF
TGTGCCAGCAGCCAAGAGGCGGCAGGCAGGGGTCTCGAGAATGAGCAGTTCTTC
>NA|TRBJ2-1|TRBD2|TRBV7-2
CASSLWEGSEQFF
TGTGCCAGCAGCTTATGGGAGGGCAGTGAGCAGTTCTTC
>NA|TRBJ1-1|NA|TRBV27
CASSRRDTEAFF
TGTGCCAGCAGTCGGAGGGACACTGAAGCTTTCTTT